A single T cell receptor beta chain is shown here with its context. This record belongs to a study of blood T cell repertoires in COVID-19. Study-wide context: Donors in the United States, Italy and Spain gave samples during acute or convalescent COVID-19. Nucleic acid was either cDNA or gDNA, and it came from T cells, B-cell-depleted T cells, or PBMCs.

Germline assignment: CDR1 SGHKS and CDR2 YYEKEE (reference sequence). V shed 4 bases and J shed 7 bases, with 12 bases lying between them. This CDR3 is 12 amino acids long. Per the original methods: Amplification from reference gene primers served as the basis for estimated nucleated cell counts. The table came from immunoSEQ multiplex PCR; TCRdb's copy has only in-frame clones and leaves some out. D and trimming come from the DNA, and the V and J calls and clone size come from that table. Among about 120,000 clones listed, more than 60% were seen once. The TCR sequence derives from a woman aged 70-85 years with acute or convalescent COVID-19. The V call is TRBV5-5, the J call TRBJ2-7; D gene unclear. The sequencing input was peripheral blood. The CDR3 bases are TGTGCCAGCAGCCCACGGAGTTGGGAGCAGTACTTC. Amino acids: CASSPRSWEQYF.